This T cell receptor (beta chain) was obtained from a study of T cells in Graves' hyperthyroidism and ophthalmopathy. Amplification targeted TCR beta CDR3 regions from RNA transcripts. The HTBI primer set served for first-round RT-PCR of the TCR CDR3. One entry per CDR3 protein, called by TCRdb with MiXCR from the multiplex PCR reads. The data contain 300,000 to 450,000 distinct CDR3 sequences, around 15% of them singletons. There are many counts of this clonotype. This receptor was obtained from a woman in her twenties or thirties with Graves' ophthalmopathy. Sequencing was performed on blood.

In DNA, the CDR3 is TGTGCCAGCATCGCCCCAGATACGCAGTATTTT. As protein: CASIAPDTQYF. The rearrangement uses TRBV2 and TRBJ2-3; D is unclear. This CDR3 spans 11 amino acids. CDR1 and CDR2 from the germline V gene are SNHLY and FYNNEI. V shed 7 bases and J shed 4 bases, with 6 bases lying between them.